This TCR beta chain was captured in a study of CD8 T cells in ankylosing spondylitis. Whole-study findings and limits: A motif of 7 to 9 highly homologous TCR beta variants was seen as apparently characteristic of ankylosing spondylitis blood. Peripheral blood samples showed relatively rare disease-linked clones, and these clones were CD8+. Researchers reportedly found disease-linked clones significantly enriched in matched ankylosing spondylitis synovial fluid.

V was shortened by 5 bases and J by 3 bases, with 19 bases between the two germline ends. This CDR3 is 16 amino acids long. CDR1 and CDR2 (germline): DFQATT, SNEGSKA (reference sequence). This clonotype was recorded at least ten times. The target antigen is unknown. A quantitative 5'-RACE method, one with molecular barcodes, was used to make TCR beta libraries. In TCRdb, the 5' RACE reads were re-called with MiXCR into one record per CDR3 protein. This sample yields some 130,000 distinct CDR3 sequences, of which approximately 13% are seen a single time; roughly 3% belongs to the top ten. The sample comprised blood, either unsorted or a sorted T cell fraction (not recorded which). The TCR was taken from a female donor with ankylosing spondylitis or in good health (not recorded which). This rearrangement joins TRBV20-1 to TRBJ2-2; tentatively, D is TRBD1 or TRBD2 (5 bases each). The CDR3 sequence: CSASGTYLKDTGELFF. CDR3 nucleotides: TGCAGTGCTTCAGGGACGTATCTCAAGGACACCGGGGAGCTGTTTTTT.